This is a list of T cell receptor beta chains from one sample in a study of blood T cell repertoires in COVID-19. Sequencing used immunoSEQ multiplex PCR; TCRdb keeps in-frame clones, though not all of them. The sample holds approximately 360,000 clones; around nine tenths are singletons and the top ten take approximately 1%. The sample was PBMCs or T cells enriched from blood (not recorded which). Receptors originate from a woman in her thirties with acute COVID-19. Each CDR3 is given with its conserved first and last residue. D genes are given only for firm matches. Clone size is not always given. Where it is, it says once, few, many or a class for expanded clones.

CDR3 DNA: TGCGCCAGCAGTGAGTCGGGGGACAGGAATGAGCAGTTCTTC
CDR3 protein: CASSESGDRNEQFF
J gene: TRBJ2-1
V gene: TRBV10-2
D gene: TRBD1
clone size: -

CDR3 DNA: TGTGCCAGCAGCCCGACAGGGTCGGGTTCCTACTATGGCTACACCTTC
CDR3 protein: CASSPTGSGSYYGYTF
J gene: TRBJ1-2
V gene: TRBV5-6
D gene: TRBD1
clone size: -

CDR3 DNA: -
CDR3 protein: CASSQVLGGRRAGELFF
J gene: TRBJ2-2
V gene: TRBV4-3
D gene: -
clone size: -

CDR3 DNA: TGCGCCAGCAGCTCCCTTCTCCAGGCGAACACCGGGGAGCTGTTTTTT
CDR3 protein: CASSSLLQANTGELFF
J gene: TRBJ2-2
V gene: TRBV5-1
D gene: -
clone size: -

CDR3 DNA: TGTGCCAGCAGATTAAGGGCCGGCACAGGGCGAAATCAGCCCCAGCATTTT
CDR3 protein: CASRLRAGTGRNQPQHF
J gene: TRBJ1-5
V gene: TRBV27
D gene: -
clone size: few

CDR3 DNA: TGTGCCAGCAGCTTAGCAGGGGCTGGGAGGGACGGATATACGCAGTATTTT
CDR3 protein: CASSLAGAGRDGYTQYF
J gene: TRBJ2-3
V gene: TRBV7-9
D gene: TRBD2
clone size: -

CDR3 DNA: TGTGCCACCAGTGATTCACAGGGAGCCCAGCATTTT
CDR3 protein: CATSDSQGAQHF
J gene: TRBJ1-5
V gene: TRBV24-1
D gene: -
clone size: many

CDR3 DNA: TGTGCCAGCAGCCCGGGCCTAGCGGGGGGGCCAGATACGCAGTATTTT
CDR3 protein: CASSPGLAGGPDTQYF
J gene: TRBJ2-3
V gene: TRBV7-2
D gene: TRBD2
clone size: once

CDR3 DNA: TGTGCCAGCAGCTTGGGAACAGGGAATCAGCCCCAGCATTTT
CDR3 protein: CASSLGTGNQPQHF
J gene: TRBJ1-5
V gene: TRBV5-6
D gene: -
clone size: -

CDR3 DNA: TGCGCCAGCACCCGGACAGGGGATAGCACAGATACGCAGTATTTT
CDR3 protein: CASTRTGDSTDTQYF
J gene: TRBJ2-3
V gene: TRBV5-1
D gene: TRBD1
clone size: -

CDR3 DNA: TGTGCCAGCAGCTCTTTACAGTACAATGAGCAGTTCTTC
CDR3 protein: CASSSLQYNEQFF
J gene: TRBJ2-1
V gene: TRBV7-9
D gene: -
clone size: -

CDR3 DNA: TGTGCCAGCAGCTCAGGACAGGGGGGTTCACCCCTCCACTTT
CDR3 protein: CASSSGQGGSPLHF
J gene: TRBJ1-6
V gene: TRBV7-3
D gene: TRBD1
clone size: -

CDR3 DNA: TGTGCAAGTCGCTTAGAGTCTCCCCCGGGACAGGGATTTCACACTGAAGCTTTCTTT
CDR3 protein: CASRLESPPGQGFHTEAFF
J gene: TRBJ1-1
V gene: TRBV12-2
D gene: -
clone size: -

CDR3 DNA: TGTGCCAGTAGTACCACCGGGACAGGGTTTGGAAACACCATATATTTT
CDR3 protein: CASSTTGTGFGNTIYF
J gene: TRBJ1-3
V gene: TRBV19
D gene: TRBD1
clone size: -

CDR3 DNA: TGTGCCAGCAGCACAACCACGCCACACTCGGGACTACAAGAGACCCAGTACTTC
CDR3 protein: CASSTTTPHSGLQETQYF
J gene: TRBJ2-5
V gene: TRBV7-9
D gene: TRBD2
clone size: once

CDR3 DNA: TGTGCCAGCACAGGGGGTAACTATGGCTACACCTTC
CDR3 protein: CASTGGNYGYTF
J gene: TRBJ1-2
V gene: TRBV7-9
D gene: TRBD1
clone size: many

CDR3 DNA: TGTGCCACTGGACAGGGAGGCGGCTACACCTTC
CDR3 protein: CATGQGGGYTF
J gene: TRBJ1-2
V gene: TRBV10-3
D gene: TRBD1
clone size: -

CDR3 DNA: TGTGCCAGCAGCCGAGACAGCCGCTCTGGAAACACCATATATTTT
CDR3 protein: CASSRDSRSGNTIYF
J gene: TRBJ1-3
V gene: TRBV7-9
D gene: -
clone size: -

CDR3 DNA: TGCGCCAGCAGCGAAAGGATTAGGGACAGTCCGATCTCGGGCTCTGGAAACACCATATATTTT
CDR3 protein: CASSERIRDSPISGSGNTIYF
J gene: TRBJ1-3
V gene: TRBV4-3
D gene: TRBD1
clone size: -

CDR3 DNA: TGTGCCAGCAGCTTACTACAGGGAAACACTGAAGCTTTCTTT
CDR3 protein: CASSLLQGNTEAFF
J gene: TRBJ1-1
V gene: TRBV9
D gene: -
clone size: -

CDR3 DNA: TGCGCCAGCATCCCCCTTTACGAGCAGTACTTC
CDR3 protein: CASIPLYEQYF
J gene: TRBJ2-7
V gene: TRBV23-1
D gene: -
clone size: once

CDR3 DNA: TGTGCCAGCCGGATCACAGGACCCATGGACGAGCAGTACTTC
CDR3 protein: CASRITGPMDEQYF
J gene: TRBJ2-7
V gene: TRBV6-5
D gene: -
clone size: -

CDR3 DNA: TGCGCCAGCAGCCCCCTGGGGACTAGCGGGGAACAAGAGACCCAGTACTTC
CDR3 protein: CASSPLGTSGEQETQYF
J gene: TRBJ2-5
V gene: TRBV4-1
D gene: TRBD2
clone size: -

CDR3 DNA: TGTGCCACCAGTGATTCAGGACAGGGCCTTGAGGACGAGCAGTACTTC
CDR3 protein: CATSDSGQGLEDEQYF
J gene: TRBJ2-7
V gene: TRBV24-1
D gene: TRBD1
clone size: -

CDR3 DNA: TGTGCCAGCAGCTCTCCCGGGACTGGGCAGTTCTTC
CDR3 protein: CASSSPGTGQFF
J gene: TRBJ2-1
V gene: TRBV7-8
D gene: -
clone size: -

CDR3 DNA: TGTGCCACCAGCAAGGACAGGCCTGGGTGGAGAGCTTTCTTT
CDR3 protein: CATSKDRPGWRAFF
J gene: TRBJ1-1
V gene: TRBV15
D gene: TRBD1
clone size: once

CDR3 DNA: TGTGCCACCAGTGATGGTAGCGGGGGGGACTACAATGAGCAGTTCTTC
CDR3 protein: CATSDGSGGDYNEQFF
J gene: TRBJ2-1
V gene: TRBV24-1
D gene: TRBD2
clone size: -

CDR3 DNA: TGTGCCAGCAGTGAAGCCCCAGGGACAGCCTACGAGCAGTACTTC
CDR3 protein: CASSEAPGTAYEQYF
J gene: TRBJ2-7
V gene: TRBV6-1
D gene: TRBD1
clone size: -

CDR3 DNA: TGTGCCAGCACCACCGCGGGAACAGGGGGCAATGAAAAACTGTTTTTT
CDR3 protein: CASTTAGTGGNEKLFF
J gene: TRBJ1-4
V gene: TRBV28
D gene: TRBD1
clone size: -

CDR3 DNA: TGCGCCAGCAGCCAAGATCCTAGCGGGGGCTACAATGAGCAGTTCTTC
CDR3 protein: CASSQDPSGGYNEQFF
J gene: TRBJ2-1
V gene: TRBV4-3
D gene: TRBD2
clone size: -

CDR3 DNA: TGTGCCAGCAGCAAACGGGACAGTAATTCACCCCTCCACTTT
CDR3 protein: CASSKRDSNSPLHF
J gene: TRBJ1-6
V gene: TRBV7-6
D gene: TRBD1
clone size: -

CDR3 DNA: TGCGCCAGCAGCTTGGGACAGGGGGCGGCATACGAGCAGTACTTC
CDR3 protein: CASSLGQGAAYEQYF
J gene: TRBJ2-7
V gene: TRBV5-1
D gene: TRBD1
clone size: -

CDR3 DNA: TGTGCCAGCAGCCCCGGTTCGGGACTATATGGCTACACCTTC
CDR3 protein: CASSPGSGLYGYTF
J gene: TRBJ1-2
V gene: TRBV5-6
D gene: -
clone size: -

CDR3 DNA: TGTGCCAGCAGCGCCGGGACACTCTCCTACGAGCAGTACTTC
CDR3 protein: CASSAGTLSYEQYF
J gene: TRBJ2-7
V gene: TRBV9
D gene: -
clone size: -

CDR3 DNA: TGTGCCAGCAGTTACTCAGGACAGGAAAACACTGAAGCTTTCTTT
CDR3 protein: CASSYSGQENTEAFF
J gene: TRBJ1-1
V gene: TRBV6-5
D gene: TRBD1
clone size: once

CDR3 DNA: TGTGCCAGTAGTGGGGACAGGGTTGGGAATCAGCCCCAGCATTTT
CDR3 protein: CASSGDRVGNQPQHF
J gene: TRBJ1-5
V gene: TRBV19
D gene: TRBD1
clone size: few

CDR3 DNA: TGCGCCAGCAGCCAACGATGGACAGGGGAGTTCTACAATGAGCAGTTCTTC
CDR3 protein: CASSQRWTGEFYNEQFF
J gene: TRBJ2-1
V gene: TRBV4-3
D gene: TRBD1
clone size: -

CDR3 DNA: TGTGCCAGCAGTTTAGGGGGCCGAACCTACGAGCAGTACTTC
CDR3 protein: CASSLGGRTYEQYF
J gene: TRBJ2-7
V gene: TRBV27
D gene: -
clone size: -

CDR3 DNA: TGTGCCTGGAGTAAAAGACGGGATAGCAATCAGCCCCAGCATTTT
CDR3 protein: CAWSKRRDSNQPQHF
J gene: TRBJ1-5
V gene: TRBV30
D gene: -
clone size: once

CDR3 DNA: TGTGCCAGCAGCTCGACTAACGGGGGGCCTTACGAGCAGTACTTC
CDR3 protein: CASSSTNGGPYEQYF
J gene: TRBJ2-7
V gene: TRBV11-1
D gene: -
clone size: -

CDR3 DNA: TGTGCCACCAGTGACCGAGTAGTTGGCGGTGGCTACACCTTC
CDR3 protein: CATSDRVVGGGYTF
J gene: TRBJ1-2
V gene: TRBV24-1
D gene: -
clone size: -

CDR3 DNA: TGCAGCGTTGAACTAGCGCCAGATACGCAGTATTTT
CDR3 protein: CSVELAPDTQYF
J gene: TRBJ2-3
V gene: TRBV29-1
D gene: -
clone size: once

CDR3 DNA: TGTGCCAGCAGTTACATCGGGACTAGCGACGAGCAGTACTTC
CDR3 protein: CASSYIGTSDEQYF
J gene: TRBJ2-7
V gene: TRBV6-2/TRBV6-3
D gene: TRBD2
clone size: -

CDR3 DNA: TGTGCCAGCAAGAGACAGGGGGGAGGCACCGGGGAGCTGTTTTTT
CDR3 protein: CASKRQGGGTGELFF
J gene: TRBJ2-2
V gene: TRBV6-5
D gene: TRBD1
clone size: -

CDR3 DNA: TGCGCCAGCAGCTTGGGAAGGACAGGGGTTGAGTACTTC
CDR3 protein: CASSLGRTGVEYF
J gene: TRBJ2-7
V gene: TRBV5-1
D gene: TRBD1
clone size: -

CDR3 DNA: TGTGCCAGCAGTTCAACAGGGGGCTCCTATGGCTACACCTTC
CDR3 protein: CASSSTGGSYGYTF
J gene: TRBJ1-2
V gene: TRBV6-4
D gene: TRBD1
clone size: few

CDR3 DNA: TGTGCCAGCAGCTTGGGGCAGGGGTTAGGCACTGAAGCTTTCTTT
CDR3 protein: CASSLGQGLGTEAFF
J gene: TRBJ1-1
V gene: TRBV5-4
D gene: -
clone size: few

CDR3 DNA: TGTGCCAGCAGCTCACGCCGCCCGGGGAATTCGAATTCACCCCTCCACTTT
CDR3 protein: CASSSRRPGNSNSPLHF
J gene: TRBJ1-6
V gene: TRBV7-9
D gene: -
clone size: -

CDR3 DNA: TGCGCCAGCAGCCAAGGACAGTACTCGAACACCGGGGAGCTGTTTTTT
CDR3 protein: CASSQGQYSNTGELFF
J gene: TRBJ2-2
V gene: TRBV4-3
D gene: -
clone size: -

CDR3 DNA: TGTGCCAGCAGCTTAGAGAGGGGCAATCAGCCCCAGCATTTT
CDR3 protein: CASSLERGNQPQHF
J gene: TRBJ1-5
V gene: TRBV7-2
D gene: -
clone size: once

CDR3 DNA: TGTGCCTGGGTGACAGAGGACTACGAGCAGTACTTC
CDR3 protein: CAWVTEDYEQYF
J gene: TRBJ2-7
V gene: TRBV30
D gene: -
clone size: -

CDR3 DNA: TGTGCCAGCAGCCTGACAGGGGGGGATGGCTACACCTTC
CDR3 protein: CASSLTGGDGYTF
J gene: TRBJ1-2
V gene: TRBV5-4
D gene: TRBD1
clone size: -

CDR3 DNA: TGTGCCACCAGTGTCTCAGGGGGCGGTGGCTACACCTTC
CDR3 protein: CATSVSGGGGYTF
J gene: TRBJ1-2
V gene: TRBV24-1
D gene: TRBD1
clone size: -

CDR3 DNA: TGTGCCAGCAGCTTAGAAGGGGGCAGAGGGACCGGGGAGCTGTTTTTT
CDR3 protein: CASSLEGGRGTGELFF
J gene: TRBJ2-2
V gene: TRBV7-2
D gene: TRBD1
clone size: once

CDR3 DNA: TGTGCCAGCAGTTCCACAGGGAGAGGCTACACCTTC
CDR3 protein: CASSSTGRGYTF
J gene: TRBJ1-2
V gene: TRBV6-5
D gene: -
clone size: -

CDR3 DNA: TGTGCCAGTAGTCCCGGGACAGGGGGAAACACCATATATTTT
CDR3 protein: CASSPGTGGNTIYF
J gene: TRBJ1-3
V gene: TRBV19
D gene: TRBD1
clone size: -

CDR3 DNA: TGTGCCTGGAGCTTGGGGGGGGCTGGGTACGAGCAGTACTTC
CDR3 protein: CAWSLGGAGYEQYF
J gene: TRBJ2-7
V gene: TRBV30
D gene: -
clone size: -

CDR3 DNA: TGTGCCACCAGTCTGGCCGATGAGCAGTTCTTC
CDR3 protein: CATSLADEQFF
J gene: TRBJ2-1
V gene: TRBV24-1
D gene: -
clone size: once